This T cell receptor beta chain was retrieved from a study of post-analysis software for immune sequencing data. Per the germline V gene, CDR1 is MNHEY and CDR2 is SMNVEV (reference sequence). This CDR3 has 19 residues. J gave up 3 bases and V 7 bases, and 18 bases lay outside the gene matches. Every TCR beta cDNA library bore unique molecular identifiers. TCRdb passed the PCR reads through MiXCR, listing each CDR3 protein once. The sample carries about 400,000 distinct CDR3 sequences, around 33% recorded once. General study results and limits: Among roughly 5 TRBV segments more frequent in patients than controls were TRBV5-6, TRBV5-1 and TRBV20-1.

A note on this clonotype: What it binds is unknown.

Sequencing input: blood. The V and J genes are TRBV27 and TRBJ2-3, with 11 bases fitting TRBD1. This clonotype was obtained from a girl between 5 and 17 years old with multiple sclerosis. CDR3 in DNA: TGTGCCAGCACCACTCACCAAGTTTCGGACAGGGGGCAGACAGATACGCAGTATTTT. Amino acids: CASTTHQVSDRGQTDTQYF.